The subject of this entry is one TCR beta chain. These data come from a study of blood T cell repertoires in COVID-19. Study-wide context: Some COVID-19 samples were acute and others convalescent; all came from the United States, Italy and Spain. The cDNA or gDNA used as material had been derived from T cells, B-cell-depleted T cells, or PBMCs.

TCRdb keeps only in-frame clones here, not all; method: immunoSEQ multiplex PCR. The data show about 120,000 clones, with approximately 83% seen just once and 9.5% to 13% held by the top ten. The ends lost 0 bases at V and 0 bases at J; junction bases unmatched: 8. Germline-derived CDR1 and CDR2 are LGHDT and YNNKEL (reference sequence). The CDR3 sequence is 19 residues long. The clonotype comes from a man older than 75 with acute or convalescent COVID-19. The genes are TRBV3-1 (or the pseudogene TRBV3-2) and TRBJ2-5; 12 nucleotides line up with TRBD2. The sequenced sample was peripheral blood. The CDR3 nucleotides are TGTGCCAGCAGCCAAGATCCGACTAGCGGGAGTAGGTACCAAGAGACCCAGTACTTC. Translation gives CASSQDPTSGSRYQETQYF.